These 16 T cell receptor beta chains originate from one sample sequenced in a study of T cell changes during pregnancy in multiple sclerosis. This table comes from immunoSEQ multiplex PCR, and its TCRdb copy is limited to in-frame clones, with some not included. The sample comprises approximately 46,000 clones, nearly 90% of which are singletons, and approximately 1.2% rests with the top ten. Specimen: CD4+ T cells from peripheral blood mononuclear cells, collected after pregnancy. The receptors shown here come from a female donor with multiple sclerosis, enrolled in a pregnancy study.

The genes are TRBV25-1 and TRBJ1-2; 9 nucleotides match TRBD1. With V trimmed by 2 bases and J by 6 bases, 4 bases remained unmatched. The CDR3 has 14 amino acids. Germline-derived CDR1 and CDR2 are MGHDK and SYGVNS. The CDR3 nucleotides read TGTGCCAGCAGTGAAACAGGGGGCAAGGATGGCTACACCTTC. Translated: CASSETGGKDGYTF.

The CDR3 loop reads CASSRGAQNTEAFF. CDR3 coding DNA: TGTGCCAGCAGTCGGGGGGCCCAGAACACTGAAGCTTTCTTT. V gene TRBV2 combines with J gene TRBJ1-1, with a tentative D call TRBD1 (6 bases). This CDR3 is 14 amino acids long. The germline V and J ends were trimmed by 5 bases and 1 base, with 11 bases remaining between them. CDR1 is SNHLY, CDR2 FYNNEI, per germline.

The chain employs TRBV4-1 and TRBJ2-3; 7 nucleotides align to TRBD1. Germline V CDR1 and CDR2: MGHRA, YSYEKL. This CDR3 spans 19 amino acids. J was trimmed by 0 bases and V by 7 bases; bases with no gene match: 19. Here the CDR3 reads CASNDRAQLLRSSTDTQYF. The CDR3 region has the DNA TGCGCCAGCAATGACAGGGCGCAGTTATTAAGATCTAGCACAGATACGCAGTATTTT.

CDR3 residues: CASSLRRSSYNEQFF. CDR3 in DNA: TGTGCCAGCAGCTTAAGACGGAGCTCCTACAATGAGCAGTTCTTC. The chain uses TRBV7-2 and TRBJ2-1; D uncertain. CDR1 is SGHTA and CDR2 is FQGNSA in the germline V gene. The CDR3 is 15 residues long. V was clipped by 2 bases and J by 0 bases, with 8 bases between them.

The J gene is TRBJ1-1, the V gene TRBV11-2; TRBD1 matches 8 bases. V trimming: 5 bases; J trimming: 3 bases; junction bases outside the gene matches: 5. The germline gives CDR1 SGHAT, CDR2 FQNNGV. The CDR3 runs to 14 residues. CDR3 nucleotides: TGTGCCAGCAGCCGACAGGGGACAGACACTGAAGCTTTCTTT. This gives the protein CASSRQGTDTEAFF.

V usage is TRBV5-4 and J usage is TRBJ1-2; 9 bases map to TRBD1. J lost 1 base, V lost 0 bases, and 4 bases had no gene match. The germline V gene has CDR1 SGHNT and CDR2 YYREEE (reference sequence). The CDR3 extends over 16 amino acids. CDR3 loop: CASSLGGTGNNYGYTF. The DNA for the CDR3 is TGTGCCAGCAGCTTGGGCGGGACAGGGAATAACTATGGCTACACCTTC.

The chain uses TRBV7-3 and TRBJ1-1; D is undetermined. CDR1 is SGHTA, CDR2 FQGTGA, per germline. Trimming removed 0 bases from V and 1 base from J, with 6 bases in between. The CDR3 contains 14 residues. The CDR3 nucleotides read TGTGCCAGCAGCTTAACGGGCAAGAACACTGAAGCTTTCTTT. Protein product: CASSLTGKNTEAFF.

The chain combines TRBV5-1 with TRBJ1-1, with 9 nucleotides matching TRBD1. The CDR3 is 15 amino acids. In germline, CDR1 is SGHRS, CDR2 YFSETQ. Trimming removed 2 bases from V and 4 bases from J; junction bases left unmatched: 6. The CDR3 here is CASSFNGQGSTEAFF. The DNA for the CDR3 is TGCGCCAGCAGCTTTAACGGACAGGGGTCCACTGAAGCTTTCTTT.

The rearrangement links TRBV4-2 to TRBJ2-5, with D unresolved. The CDR3 runs to 15 residues. Germline V gene lookup returns CDR1 LGHNA and CDR2 YNFKEQ. V was clipped by 1 base and J by 5 bases, with 14 bases between them. The CDR3 DNA follows: TGTGCCAGCAGCCAAGGCCCGGGTAAGAGGGAGACCCAGTACTTC. Translating it yields CASSQGPGKRETQYF.

The chain joins TRBV27 to TRBJ2-1, with D perhaps matching TRBD1 (6 bases). The germline V and J ends were trimmed by 6 bases and 3 bases, with 15 bases remaining between them. Germline V CDR1 and CDR2: MNHEY, SMNVEV (reference sequence). The CDR3 length is 15 residues. Here the CDR3 DNA reads TGTGCCAGCAGATCGGACAGCAGGGACTACAATGAGCAGTTCTTC. Amino acid sequence: CASRSDSRDYNEQFF.

The rearrangement uses TRBV19 and TRBJ2-5; 13 bases agree with TRBD2. V shed 4 bases, J shed 5 bases, and the junction held 7 bases outside the gene matches. The CDR3 consists of 16 residues. The germline V gene encodes CDR1 LNHDA and CDR2 SQIVND (reference sequence). The CDR3: CASSNRLAGGLETQYF. CDR3 nucleotides: TGTGCCAGTAGTAACCGACTAGCGGGAGGTCTGGAGACCCAGTACTTC.

J is TRBJ2-1 and V is TRBV10-1; 12 bases fit TRBD2. This CDR3 comprises 14 residues. CDR1 WNHNN and CDR2 SYGVQD come from the germline V gene (reference sequence). With V trimmed by 4 bases and J by 8 bases, 3 bases remained unmatched. The CDR3 nucleotides are TGCGCCAGCAGTGCTAGCGGGAGGGCCCATGAGCAGTTCTTC. Protein: CASSASGRAHEQFF.

J is TRBJ2-1 and V is TRBV29-1, with 12 nucleotides matching TRBD2. From germline, CDR1 is SQVTM and CDR2 ANQGSEA. Losses at the gene ends were 3 bases for V and 3 bases for J; bases not matched to a gene: 3. The CDR3 is 15 residues long. The CDR3 sequence: CSVDGTSGYYNEQFF. CDR3 DNA sequence: TGCAGCGTTGACGGGACTAGCGGGTACTACAATGAGCAGTTCTTC.

The J gene is TRBJ2-5, the V gene TRBV10-1, with 8 bases lining up with TRBD2. The CDR3 runs to 15 residues. CDR1 is WNHNN, CDR2 SYGVQD, per germline (reference sequence). The junction had 7 bases not matched to a gene; V was cut back by 6 bases and J by 1 base. This CDR3 is CASSPGGRPQETQYF. The CDR3, as DNA: TGCGCCAGCAGCCCGGGCGGGAGGCCCCAAGAGACCCAGTACTTC.

Regarding this clone: The sample has other DNA sequences that encode this CDR3 too. V and J are TRBV2 and TRBJ2-7, with TRBD1 matching over 9 bases. With 4 bases clipped from V and 2 bases from J, the junction kept 3 bases outside the gene matches. CDR1 and CDR2 (germline): SNHLY, FYNNEI. This CDR3 has 14 amino acids. The CDR3 region is CASSVNRGPYEQYF. DNA for the CDR3: TGTGCCAGCAGTGTCAACAGGGGGCCCTACGAGCAGTACTTC.

The chain has TRBV19 and TRBJ2-7, with 8 positions matching TRBD1. V lost 6 bases to trimming and J lost 2 bases; unmatched junction nucleotides: 3. Looked up from germline, CDR1 is LNHDA and CDR2 is SQIVND (reference sequence). This CDR3 region has 13 residues. In DNA form, the CDR3 reads TGTGCCAGTAGAGGACAGGGAGCCTACGAGCAGTACTTC. It encodes CASRGQGAYEQYF.